These 29 T cell receptor beta chains came from one sample sequenced in a study of Graves' ophthalmopathy and Graves' hyperthyroidism. Researchers took RNA transcripts and amplified TCR beta CDR3 regions from them. HTBI primers were used in a first-round RT-PCR, which preceded a second-round multiplex PCR. TCRdb independently ran MiXCR on the multiplex PCR reads; one entry per CDR3 protein. Of about 390,000 distinct CDR3 sequences detected, 15% appear once; the ten largest clones hold about 7%. Specimen: peripheral blood. The receptors here all came from a woman aged 18-30 years with stable Graves' hyperthyroidism.

Turning to this clonotype: Since a much larger clone is just one base distant, this may be a read error. The V and J genes are TRBV5-1 and TRBJ1-1; 7 bases are shared with TRBD1. The CDR3 is 14 residues long. Looked up from germline, CDR1 is SGHRS and CDR2 is YFSETQ. The CDR3 loop reads CAISLTGRGTEAFF. CDR3 DNA: TGCGCCATCAGCTTGACAGGGAGGGGCACTGAAGCTTTCTTT. Combining the CDR3 with reference TRBV5-1 and TRBJ1-1 gives the whole variable domain KAGVTQTPRYLIKTRGQQVTLSCSPISGHRSVSWYQQTPGQGLQFLFEYFSETQRNKGNFPGRFSGRQFSNSRSEMNVSTLELGDSALYLCAISLTGRGTEAFFGQGTRLTVV.

The sample holds many counts of this clonotype. The chain has TRBV3-1 and TRBJ1-6; possible D gene TRBD1, 5 bases. Germline CDR1 and CDR2: LGHDT and YNNKEL (reference sequence). This CDR3 is built from 14 residues. V lost 3 bases and J 6 bases, leaving 9 bases between the germline ends. CDR3 DNA: TGTGCCAGCAGCCAGGAAGGGGCTAATTCACCCCTCCACTTT. It encodes CASSQEGANSPLHF.

This clonotype was seen more than once but under ten times. One end of the junction varies from germline; a read error may be responsible. J is TRBJ2-5 and V is TRBV10-3, with 8 bases identical to TRBD2. Germline loops: CDR1 ENHRY, CDR2 SYGVKD. This CDR3 is 14 amino acids long. CDR3 in DNA: TGTGCCACACAGACTAGCGTCGGAGAAGAGACCAAGTACTTC. Protein product: CATQTSVGEETKYF.

This clonotype was counted at least ten times. The chain couples TRBV5-6 to TRBJ1-1, with 11 bases fitting TRBD1. V dropped 7 bases and J dropped 4; count of bases not matched to a gene: 6. The CDR3 covers 14 residues. Germline CDR1 is SGHDT and CDR2 is YYEEEE. This CDR3 reads CASADRGRGTEAFF. In nucleotides, the CDR3 is TGTGCCAGCGCGGACAGGGGGCGCGGCACTGAAGCTTTCTTT.

This clonotype was detected many times. This may arise from a read error, as a much more abundant clone is one base away. This rearrangement joins TRBV6-5 to TRBJ1-2, with TRBD1 identical over 8 bases. The CDR3 extends over 14 amino acids. Germline assignment: CDR1 MNHEY and CDR2 SVGAGI. The CDR3 sequence is CASSYSSGGYGYAF. The DNA of the CDR3 is TGTGCCAGCAGTTACTCGTCAGGGGGCTATGGCTACGCCTTC.

The chain couples TRBV6-5 to TRBJ1-1; TRBD1 aligns across 9 bases. This CDR3 is built from 16 residues. The germline CDR1 and CDR2 sequences are MNHEY and SVGAGI. V shed 1 base, J shed 7 bases, and the junction held 10 bases outside the gene matches. CDR3 protein: CASSYLPGTGIFEAFF. CDR3 DNA: TGTGCCAGCAGTTACTTGCCCGGGACAGGGATATTTGAAGCTTTCTTT.

This sequence joins TRBV20-1 and TRBJ2-5, with TRBD2 identical over 14 bases. Per germline, CDR1 DFQATT and CDR2 SNEGSKA (reference sequence). This CDR3 is 19 amino acids long. V trimming: 6 bases; J trimming: 2 bases; junction bases outside the gene matches: 17. The CDR3 coding sequence is TGCAGTGCAATAAGTTTAGGGACTAGCGGGGGCCCTCATCAAGAGACCCAGTACTTC. Its protein is CSAISLGTSGGPHQETQYF.

This clonotype was counted at least ten times. The chain has TRBV29-1 and TRBJ1-1; 7 bases are a match to TRBD1. V shed 6 bases and J 0 bases; nucleotides not matched to a gene: 4. CDR1 and CDR2 from the germline V gene are SQVTM and ANQGSEA. This CDR3 has 13 amino acids. The DNA for the CDR3 is TGCAGCGTGCAACAGGGGCTGAACACTGAAGCTTTCTTT. Its protein product is CSVQQGLNTEAFF.

This clonotype was recorded at least ten times. The rearrangement joins TRBV6-2 or TRBV6-3 to TRBJ1-5; no clear D. V was clipped by 5 bases and J by 3 bases, with 14 bases between them. CDR1 and CDR2 (germline): MNHEY, SVGEGT. The CDR3 sequence is 15 residues long. CDR3 sequence: CASSAHWLANQPQHF. The CDR3 coding sequence is TGTGCCAGCAGTGCACACTGGTTGGCCAATCAGCCCCAGCATTTT.

J is TRBJ2-2 and V is TRBV6-2 or TRBV6-3, with 14 bases identical to TRBD2. V shed 0 bases, J shed 2 bases, and the junction held 2 bases outside the gene matches. Per the germline V gene, CDR1 is MNHEY and CDR2 is SVGEGT. The CDR3 totals 18 residues. The CDR3 nucleotides are TGTGCCAGCAGTTACTCGGGGACTAGCGGGGGAAACACCGGGGAGCTGTTTTTT. Its protein is CASSYSGTSGGNTGELFF.

This clonotype was recorded at least ten times. The chain combines TRBV7-3 with TRBJ2-2, with D tentatively TRBD1 or TRBD2 (5 bases each). V lost 6 bases and J 4 bases, leaving 9 bases between the germline ends. CDR3 length: 13 residues. Germline V gene sequence: CDR1 SGHTA, CDR2 FQGTGA. CDR3 amino acids: CASSVGGTGELFF. The CDR3 DNA is TGTGCCAGCAGTGTTGGGGGCACCGGGGAGCTGTTTTTT.

The J gene is TRBJ2-7, the V gene TRBV5-1; a weak D match, TRBD2 (5 bases). CDR1 SGHRS and CDR2 YFSETQ come from the germline V gene. V was pared by 4 bases and J by 0 bases, with 11 bases between. The CDR3 consists of 14 residues. The chain's CDR3 is CASSPEAISYEQYF. For the CDR3, the DNA is TGCGCCAGCAGCCCGGAGGCTATCTCCTACGAGCAGTACTTC.

This clonotype was found many times. The chain couples TRBV20-1 to TRBJ1-1, with D unresolved. CDR1 is DFQATT, CDR2 SNEGSKA, per germline (reference sequence). CDR3 length: 13 amino acids. V lost 6 bases and J lost 7, with 18 bases in between. DNA for the CDR3: TGCAGTGCCCCCGGGAAAGAGGCAGTTGAAGCTTTCTTT. It encodes CSAPGKEAVEAFF.

A few counts support this clonotype. The J gene is TRBJ2-5, the V gene TRBV20-1; 7 bases agree with TRBD1. V lost 6 bases, J lost 2 bases, and 6 bases stayed unmatched. Germline V CDR1 and CDR2: DFQATT, SNEGSKA (reference sequence). The CDR3 is 13 residues long. CDR3: CSASGQSQETQYF. As DNA, the CDR3 is TGCAGTGCATCGGGACAGAGTCAAGAGACCCAGTACTTC.

This clonotype has only a few counts. No conserved phenylalanine or tryptophan is present at the end of the CDR3, so a read error is the likely explanation. The limits of the CDR3 on the DNA are not certain, so only TCRdb's listed CDR3 is given. This sequence joins TRBV5-1 and TRBJ1-5; the table's D gene call, TRBD1, was not cross checked with the DNA. The V gene's germline CDR1 is SGHRS and CDR2 YFSETQ. The CDR3 contains 16 residues when both ends are counted. This CDR3 reads CASSPEGLGGNQPQQL.

This clonotype was seen many times. The gene calls are TRBV12-3 or TRBV12-4 and TRBJ2-2; maybe TRBD2 (5 bases). V dropped 6 bases and J dropped 4 bases, with 12 bases sitting between them. CDR3 length: 14 amino acids. The CDR3 region is CASRLGLLTGELFF. CDR3 DNA: TGTGCCAGCAGGCTAGGACTGCTCACCGGGGAGCTGTTTTTT.

This clonotype was seen a handful of times. The chain joins TRBV7-9 to TRBJ1-1; 8 bases line up with TRBD1. The CDR3 covers 14 residues. V was pared by 6 bases and J by 1 base, with 4 bases of the junction left unmatched. Germline CDR1 reads SEHNR; CDR2 reads FQNEAQ (reference sequence). DNA for the CDR3: TGTGCCAGCAGGGTCACAGGGGGGAACACTGAAGCTTTCTTT. It encodes CASRVTGGNTEAFF.

As for this clonotype: A much more abundant neighbour one base away suggests this may be a read error. The missing conserved phenylalanine or tryptophan at the end of this CDR3 makes a read error likely. The chain uses TRBV20-1 and TRBJ2-7; D may be TRBD1 (6 bases). Germline lookup yields CDR1 DFQATT and CDR2 SNEGSKA (reference sequence). Trimming pared 2 bases from V and 2 bases from J, leaving 10 bases between. The CDR3 runs to 13 residues. The CDR3 DNA sequence: TGCAGTGCTAGATTGGACAGAGCCTACGAGCAGTACTAC. Translation: CSARLDRAYEQYY.

This clonotype was found many times. The CDR3 is CSAKGSKETQYF. The CDR3 DNA reads as TGCAGTGCTAAGGGCAGCAAAGAGACCCAGTACTTC. The V and J genes are TRBV20-1 and TRBJ2-5; no clear D. CDR1 is DFQATT and CDR2 is SNEGSKA in the germline V gene (reference sequence). Trimming cost V 4 bases and J 3 bases, with 9 bases left between them. The length of the CDR3 is 12 residues.

This clonotype appeared many times. The gene calls are TRBV9 and TRBJ1-1; a possible D gene is TRBD1 (5 bases). CDR1 is SGDLS, CDR2 YYNGEE, per germline. V lost 2 bases and J lost 1, with 12 bases in between. The CDR3 is made up of 15 amino acids. CDR3 protein: CASSVGTLGNTEAFF. The DNA for the CDR3 is TGTGCCAGCAGCGTGGGGACCCTGGGGAACACTGAAGCTTTCTTT.

Many counts were recorded for this clonotype. The gene calls are TRBV12-3 or TRBV12-4 and TRBJ2-7; D might be TRBD1 or TRBD2, each matching 5 bases. The CDR3 covers 15 residues. Trimming removed 1 base at V and 9 bases at J, with 19 bases between. The CDR3 nucleotides are TGTGCCAGCAGTTTAGGGCAGGGACCCCCTTTATGGCAGTACTTC. Protein: CASSLGQGPPLWQYF.

This clonotype appeared many times. J is TRBJ1-1 and V is TRBV4-2; 9 bases fit TRBD1. CDR1 and CDR2 (germline): LGHNA, YNFKEQ. The trim removed 3 bases at V and 0 bases at J, leaving 2 bases unmatched. The CDR3 length is 15 residues. The CDR3 sequence: CASSQGDRVNTEAFF. The CDR3 bases are TGTGCCAGCAGCCAGGGGGACAGGGTGAACACTGAAGCTTTCTTT.

This clonotype was counted at least ten times. The rearrangement joins TRBV12-3 or TRBV12-4 to TRBJ2-7, with a possible D match to TRBD2 (6 bases). This CDR3 comprises 15 residues. V shed 3 bases and J shed 4 bases, with 16 bases lying between them. As DNA, the CDR3 is TGTGCCAGCAGTTTTTTACCGACGGGAGAGTACGAGCAGTACTTC. Translation gives CASSFLPTGEYEQYF.

Ten or more counts support this clonotype. CDR3 residues: CASSLQQPGLSNYGYTF. CDR3 bases: TGTGCCAGCAGCCTCCAACAACCGGGCCTAAGCAACTATGGCTACACCTTC. This chain joins TRBV11-3 and TRBJ1-2; D gene uncertain. The CDR3 sequence is 17 residues long. Germline V gene sequence: CDR1 SGHNT, CDR2 YENEEA. The V end was cut by 5 bases, the J end by 2 bases, with 21 bases between. Full variable domain (outside the CDR3, taken from reference TRBV11-3 and TRBJ1-2): EAGVVQSPRYKIIEKKQPVAFWCNPISGHNTLYWYLQNLGQGPELLIRYENEEAVDDSQLPKDRFSAERLKGVDSTLKIQPAELGDSAVYLCASSLQQPGLSNYGYTFGSGTRLTVV.

This clonotype appeared many times. The chain employs TRBV28 and TRBJ2-5, with D tentatively TRBD1 (5 bases). The ends were cut back, 1 base at V and 2 bases at J, with 11 bases in the middle. Germline CDR1 is MDHEN and CDR2 is SYDVKM. The CDR3 sequence is 15 residues long. The CDR3 coding sequence is TGTGCCAGCAGTTTATTAGGGGAAATGCAAGAGACCCAGTACTTC. This translates into CASSLLGEMQETQYF.

This clonotype was detected ten times or more. The rearrangement uses TRBV11-2 and TRBJ1-1; D possibly corresponds to TRBD1 (5 bases). The germline gives CDR1 SGHAT, CDR2 FQNNGV. V was clipped by 6 bases and J by 1 base, with 15 bases between them. The CDR3 totals 15 residues. As DNA, the CDR3 is TGTGCCAGCAGTCATAACGGGGGATGGAACACTGAAGCTTTCTTT. This codes for CASSHNGGWNTEAFF.

This clonotype came up many times. The rearrangement uses TRBV5-1 and TRBJ2-5, with TRBD2 matching over 11 bases. The CDR3 sequence is 14 residues long. J was trimmed by 5 bases and V by 5 bases; bases with no gene match: 5. Germline CDR1 is SGHRS and CDR2 is YFSETQ. CDR3 in amino acids: CASRPGLAEETQYF. The CDR3 DNA reads as TGCGCCAGCAGACCGGGACTAGCGGAGGAGACCCAGTACTTC.

This clonotype was observed at least ten times. The V call is TRBV7-2, the J call TRBJ1-1; D is ambiguous. Trimming stripped 3 bases from V and 3 bases from J, with 5 bases between. Germline CDR1 reads SGHTA; CDR2 reads FQGNSA. The CDR3 runs to 12 residues. For the CDR3, the DNA is TGTGCCAGCAGCTTGTGGTACACTGAAGCTTTCTTT. It is translated as CASSLWYTEAFF. Full variable domain (rest looked up from reference TRBV7-2 and TRBJ1-1): GAGVSQSPSNKVTEKGKDVELRCDPISGHTALYWYRQSLGQGLEFLIYFQGNSAPDKSGLPSDRFSAERTGGSVSTLTIQRTQQEDSAVYLCASSLWYTEAFFGQGTRLTVV.

This clonotype was seen at least ten times. The chain recombines TRBV19 with TRBJ2-2; unclear D gene. The CDR3 is 11 residues long. Between the trimmed V and J ends, which lost 6 bases and 5 bases, there was a span of 4 bases. CDR1 LNHDA and CDR2 SQIVND come from the germline V gene (reference sequence). CDR3 DNA: TGTGCCAGTAGGCAGACCGGGGAGCTGTTTTTT. Amino acids: CASRQTGELFF.